The subject of this entry is one T cell receptor (beta chain). The antigen it recognizes is unknown. The input lacks base qualities; no much larger clone sits a single base away. These data belong to a study of read filtering for tumor transcriptome and immune sequencing (dated by TCRdb to 2018 to 2020). For the study in its entirety: Of the patients in the cohort, approximately 17 were male and fewer than 15 were female, and their mean age was about 72 years, with a range of about 47 to 85. TCR-region mapped reads per sample ranged from about 4 to 10.27 million with IR-seq versus only about 85 to 1273 with RNA-seq. As a main aim, a read-filtering strategy for immune repertoire data was addressed, with the specific question being whether clonotypes supported by a single read should be removed. Under revised international staging, about eight patients fell into R-ISS I, 16 into R-ISS II and more than five into R-ISS III. After DNase treatment, whole-transcriptome libraries were prepared with the TruSeq RNA Access Library Prep Kit. TCR repertoires obtained by targeted immune repertoire sequencing and by bulk whole-transcriptome sequencing performed on the same bone marrow samples were compared. The paper's findings and limits, for the study overall: The correlation between IR-seq and RNA-seq shared clonotype proportions was increased by removal of single-read clonotypes. Single-read clonotypes made up 80% to 90% of clonotypes but only about 4% of total reads in IR-seq, compared with approximately 70% of clonotypes and roughly 45% of reads in RNA-seq. The sorted CD138-negative fraction was not purified T cells but a mixed bone marrow immune population. Compared with RNA-seq, IR-seq captured clonotypes at much greater depth and more reliably, and a smaller IR-seq throughput was enough to identify most of the shared clonotypes.

V loses 4 bases of germline sequence and J loses 4 bases, and the interval between the two ends is 10 bases. From the germline V gene (reference sequence), CDR1 is SGHNT and CDR2 is YYREEE. The CDR3 goes from the cysteine to the phenylalanine over 13 residues. Only CDR3 DNA is held: 39 bases, read in frame from base 1. Starting from roughly 0.4 ug RNA, TCR libraries were constructed with the Immunoverse kit using molecular barcoded adaptors that cover the alpha/delta and beta/gamma chains. TCR library preparation used the same RNA that was used for transcriptome sequencing. An Illumina HiSeq 4000 with 2 x 150 cycles was used to sequence the TCR libraries. Turning to the authors' computational methods: Using MiXCR, which included quality filtering and error correction, TCR reads were aligned to human V, D, J and C references and then assembled into CDR3 clonotypes. The tcR package in R was used to analyze clonotype counts and gene usage diversity. Raw mapping reads were checked after the RNA-seq reads had been mapped by STAR aligner version 2.5.3a onto the human GRCh37 genome. To test how sequencing depth affects detected clonotypes, IR-seq fastq files were randomly downsampled with Seqtk 1.3. TCRdb reworked the public reads: Q25 trimming with fastp, MiXCR clone assembly, productive beta chains retained. Rows with a matching CDR3 protein are joined into one entry that keeps the most common DNA and genes. What appears here as the V and J calls and clone size reflects TCRdb's work, not the paper's. The sample data list approximately 61,000 distinct CDR3 sequences, and about a fifth of these were observed just once. Over 11% of the sample lies in the top ten.

Bone marrow was sampled from every patient at the time of active disease. Ficoll-Hypaque density gradient centrifugation was used to isolate the bone marrow mononuclear cells. To remove myeloma plasma cells, the cells were labeled with CD138 magnetic microbeads on a MACS separator, and CD138-negative cells were then collected by negative selection. The purity of the isolated cells was checked by flow cytometry with CD138 antibodies on an Attune NxT. TRIzol reagent was used to extract total RNA, which was then quantified with a NanoDrop spectrophotometer. Paired RNA-seq and IR-seq were performed on the CD138-negative bone marrow sample of each patient.

Sequenced material: a population of CD138-negative cells sorted from bone marrow. The sample's cell subset or site label is to be understood as: bone marrow mononuclear cells depleted of CD138+ plasma/myeloma cells by negative magnetic selection. Here the chain combines TRBV5-4 and TRBJ2-3; confidence is insufficient to name the D gene. The receptor was derived from a donor over 35 with multiple myeloma. The CDR3 in this case is CASSAPGADTQYF. The nucleotide sequence reads TGTGCCAGCAGCGCCCCAGGAGCAGATACGCAGTATTTT.